This section outlines one T cell receptor beta chain sequence together with its context. These data are taken from a study of OX40 agonist ivuxolimab in advanced cancers. Generated by immunoSEQ multiplex PCR, the TCRdb table keeps only in-frame clones and is missing some. The sample has approximately 58,000 clones, 84% seen once. The CDR3 runs 12 residues. The germline CDR1 and CDR2 sequences are LNHDA and SQIVND (reference sequence). The ends were cut back, 5 bases at V and 4 bases at J, with 8 bases in the middle. The sequence came from an adult with an advanced solid tumor such as melanoma, head and neck, liver or kidney cancer. The chain links TRBV19 to TRBJ1-2; D unresolved. The sample consisted of CD4+ or CD8+ T cells sorted from blood, taken in a trial of the OX40 agonist ivuxolimab. CDR3 in amino acids: CASSQGFYGYTF. CDR3 nucleotides: TGTGCCAGTAGTCAAGGGTTCTATGGCTACACCTTC.